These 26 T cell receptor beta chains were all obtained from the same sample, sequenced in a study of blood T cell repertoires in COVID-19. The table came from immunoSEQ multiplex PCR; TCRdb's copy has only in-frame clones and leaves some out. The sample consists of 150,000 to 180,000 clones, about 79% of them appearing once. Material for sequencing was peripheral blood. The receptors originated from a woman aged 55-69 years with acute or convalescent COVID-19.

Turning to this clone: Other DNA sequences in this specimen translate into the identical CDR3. CDR3 protein: CASSGQGNTEAFF. The CDR3, as DNA: TGTGCCAGCAGTGGACAGGGGAACACTGAAGCTTTCTTT. This rearrangement joins TRBV2 to TRBJ1-1; 7 bases line up with TRBD1. The V gene's germline CDR1 is SNHLY and CDR2 FYNNEI. V lost 4 bases to trimming and J lost 1 base; unmatched junction nucleotides: 0. The CDR3 loop spans 13 amino acids.

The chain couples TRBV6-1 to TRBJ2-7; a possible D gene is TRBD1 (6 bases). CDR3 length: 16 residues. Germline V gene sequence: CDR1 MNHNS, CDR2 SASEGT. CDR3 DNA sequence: TGTGCCAACAGTGAACAGACAGGCGTTCGCTCCTACGAGCAGTACGTC. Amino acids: CANSEQTGVRSYEQYV.

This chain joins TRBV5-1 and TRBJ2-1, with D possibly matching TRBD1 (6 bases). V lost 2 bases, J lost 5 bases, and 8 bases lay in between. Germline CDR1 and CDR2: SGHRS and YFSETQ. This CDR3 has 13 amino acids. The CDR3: CASSFPGDNEQFF. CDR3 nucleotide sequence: TGCGCCAGCAGCTTTCCAGGGGACAATGAGCAGTTCTTC. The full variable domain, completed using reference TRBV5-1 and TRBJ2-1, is KAGVTQTPRYLIKTRGQQVTLSCSPISGHRSVSWYQQTPGQGLQFLFEYFSETQRNKGNFPGRFSGRQFSNSRSEMNVSTLELGDSALYLCASSFPGDNEQFFGPGTRLTVL.

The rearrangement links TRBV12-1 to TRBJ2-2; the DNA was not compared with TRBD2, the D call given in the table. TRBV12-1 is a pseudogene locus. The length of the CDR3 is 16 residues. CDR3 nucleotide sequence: TGTGCCAGCAGCATGGAGGGCCAGTCGAACACCGGGGAGCTGTTTTTT. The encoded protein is CASSMEGQSNTGELFF.

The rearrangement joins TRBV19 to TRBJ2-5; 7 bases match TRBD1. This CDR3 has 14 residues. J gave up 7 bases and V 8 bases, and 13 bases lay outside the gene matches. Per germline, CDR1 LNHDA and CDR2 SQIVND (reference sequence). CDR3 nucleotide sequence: TGTGCCAGTCGATCGACAGGGTGGGATGGGACCCAGTACTTC. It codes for CASRSTGWDGTQYF.

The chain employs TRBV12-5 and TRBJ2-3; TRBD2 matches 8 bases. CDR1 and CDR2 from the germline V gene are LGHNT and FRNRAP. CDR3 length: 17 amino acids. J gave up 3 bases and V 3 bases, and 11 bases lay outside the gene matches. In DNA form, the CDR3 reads TGTGCTAGTGGTTTCGGTGCGGGAGGTCGAAGGACAGATACGCAGTATTTT. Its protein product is CASGFGAGGRRTDTQYF.

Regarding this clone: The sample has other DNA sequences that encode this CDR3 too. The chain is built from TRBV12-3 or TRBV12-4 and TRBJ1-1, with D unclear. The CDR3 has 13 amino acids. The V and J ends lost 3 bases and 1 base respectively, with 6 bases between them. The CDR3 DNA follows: TGTGCCAGCAGTTTGAGGCAGAACACTGAAGCTTTCTTT. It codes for CASSLRQNTEAFF.

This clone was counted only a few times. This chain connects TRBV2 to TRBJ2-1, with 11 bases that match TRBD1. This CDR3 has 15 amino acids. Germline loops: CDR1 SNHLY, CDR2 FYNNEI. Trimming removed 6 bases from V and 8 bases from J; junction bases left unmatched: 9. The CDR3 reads CASSVDRGQGDEQFF. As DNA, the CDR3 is TGTGCCAGCAGCGTGGACAGGGGGCAAGGGGATGAGCAGTTCTTC.

CDR3 DNA sequence: TGCGCCAGCAGCTTTCGGCGGGGGGCGAACACCGGGGAGCTGTTTTTT. It translates to CASSFRRGANTGELFF. The chain uses TRBV5-1 and TRBJ2-2, with TRBD2 matching over 8 bases. Germline V gene lookup returns CDR1 SGHRS and CDR2 YFSETQ. V shed 2 bases and J 0 bases; nucleotides not matched to a gene: 3. CDR3 length: 16 residues. Together with reference TRBV5-1 and TRBJ2-2, the CDR3 gives the full variable domain: KAGVTQTPRYLIKTRGQQVTLSCSPISGHRSVSWYQQTPGQGLQFLFEYFSETQRNKGNFPGRFSGRQFSNSRSEMNVSTLELGDSALYLCASSFRRGANTGELFFGEGSRLTVL.

The CDR3 coding sequence is TGCGCCAGCAGCTTCAACGCGGGGAGCCAAGAGACCCAGTACTTC. This sequence encodes CASSFNAGSQETQYF. The V and J genes are TRBV5-1 and TRBJ2-5; TRBD2 might be the D (6 bases). V was cut by 2 bases and J by 1 base, with 12 bases left in between. Germline assignment: CDR1 SGHRS and CDR2 YFSETQ. This CDR3 region has 15 residues.

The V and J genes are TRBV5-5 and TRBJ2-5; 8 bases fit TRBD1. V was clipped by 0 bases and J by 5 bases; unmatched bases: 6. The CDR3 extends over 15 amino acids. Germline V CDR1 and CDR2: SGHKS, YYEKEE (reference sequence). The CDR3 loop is CASSLGTGRTETQYF. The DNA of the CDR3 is TGTGCCAGCAGCTTGGGGACAGGGAGGACGGAGACCCAGTACTTC.

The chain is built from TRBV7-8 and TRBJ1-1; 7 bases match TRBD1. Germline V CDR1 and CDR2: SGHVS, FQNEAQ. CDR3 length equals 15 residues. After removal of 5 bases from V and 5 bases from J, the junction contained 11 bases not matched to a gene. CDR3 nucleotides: TGTGCCAGCAGCCGTACAGGGGCGATCGTGACTGAAGCTTTCTTT. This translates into CASSRTGAIVTEAFF. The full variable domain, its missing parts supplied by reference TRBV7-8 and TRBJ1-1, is GAGVSQSPRYKVAKRGQDVALRCDPISGHVSLFWYQQALGQGPEFLTYFQNEAQLDKSGLPSDRFFAERPEGSVSTLKIQRTQQEDSAVYLCASSRTGAIVTEAFFGQGTRLTVV.

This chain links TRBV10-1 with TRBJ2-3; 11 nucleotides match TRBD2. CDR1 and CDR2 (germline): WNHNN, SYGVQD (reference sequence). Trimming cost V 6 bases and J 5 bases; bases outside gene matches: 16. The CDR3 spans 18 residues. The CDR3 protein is CASRRASGGFLMGDTQYF. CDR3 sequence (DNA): TGCGCCAGCAGGCGAGCTAGCGGGGGGTTTCTTATGGGAGATACGCAGTATTTT.

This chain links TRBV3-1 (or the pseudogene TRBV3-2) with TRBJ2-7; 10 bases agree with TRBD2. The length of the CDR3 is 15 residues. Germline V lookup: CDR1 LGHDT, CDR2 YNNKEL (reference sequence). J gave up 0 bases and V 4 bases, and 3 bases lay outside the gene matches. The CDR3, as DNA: TGTGCCAGCAGCCTCGGACTAGCGGACTCCTACGAGCAGTACTTC. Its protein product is CASSLGLADSYEQYF.

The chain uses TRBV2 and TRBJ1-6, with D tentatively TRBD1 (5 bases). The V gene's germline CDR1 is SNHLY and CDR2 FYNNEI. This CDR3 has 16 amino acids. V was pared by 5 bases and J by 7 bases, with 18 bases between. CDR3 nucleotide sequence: TGTGCCAGCAGTTCAAGGTCAGGGCAATGGAATTCACCCCTCCACTTT. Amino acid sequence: CASSSRSGQWNSPLHF.

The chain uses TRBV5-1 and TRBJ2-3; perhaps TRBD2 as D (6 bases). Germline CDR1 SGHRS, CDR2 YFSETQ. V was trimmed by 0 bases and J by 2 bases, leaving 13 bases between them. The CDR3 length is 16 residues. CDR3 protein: CASSLGSGGNTDTQYF. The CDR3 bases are TGCGCCAGCAGCTTGGGATCCGGGGGAAACACAGATACGCAGTATTTT.

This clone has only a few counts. The CDR3, as DNA: TGTGCCATCAGTGAGGTAGGGGGCGGCAATCAGCCCCAGCATTTT. As protein: CAISEVGGGNQPQHF. The chain carries TRBV10-3 and TRBJ1-5, with 7 bases aligning to TRBD1. CDR1 is ENHRY, CDR2 SYGVKD, per germline. V lost 2 bases to trimming and J lost 2 bases; unmatched junction nucleotides: 3. This CDR3 contains 15 residues.

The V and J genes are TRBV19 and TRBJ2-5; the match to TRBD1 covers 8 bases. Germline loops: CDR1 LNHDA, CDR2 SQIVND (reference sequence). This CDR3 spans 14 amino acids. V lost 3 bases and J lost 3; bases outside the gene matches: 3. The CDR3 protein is CASSILDREETQYF. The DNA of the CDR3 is TGTGCCAGTAGTATCCTGGACAGGGAAGAGACCCAGTACTTC.

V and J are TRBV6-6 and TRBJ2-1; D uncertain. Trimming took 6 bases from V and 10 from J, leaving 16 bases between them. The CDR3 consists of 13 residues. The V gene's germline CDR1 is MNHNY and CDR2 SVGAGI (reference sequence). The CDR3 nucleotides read TGTGCCAGCAGCCGGTCGGTAGTGGGCGAGCAGTTCTTC. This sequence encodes CASSRSVVGEQFF.

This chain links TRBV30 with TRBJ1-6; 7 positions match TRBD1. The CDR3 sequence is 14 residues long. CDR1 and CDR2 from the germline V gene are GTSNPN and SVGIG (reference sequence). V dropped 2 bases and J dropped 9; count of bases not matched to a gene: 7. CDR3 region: CAWSIGQVRSPLHF. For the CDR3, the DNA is TGTGCCTGGAGTATCGGACAGGTCCGTTCACCCCTCCACTTT.

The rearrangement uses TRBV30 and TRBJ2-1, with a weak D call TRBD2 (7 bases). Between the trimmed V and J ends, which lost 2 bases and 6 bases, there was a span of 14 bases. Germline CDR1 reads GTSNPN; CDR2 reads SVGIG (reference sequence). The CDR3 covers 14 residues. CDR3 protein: CAWSRGGAFNEQFF. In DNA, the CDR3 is TGTGCCTGGAGTAGGGGGGGCGCGTTCAATGAGCAGTTCTTC.

This CDR3 reads CAWAPFTEAFF. CDR3 nucleotide sequence: TGTGCCTGGGCCCCCTTCACTGAAGCTTTCTTT. This chain connects TRBV30 to TRBJ1-1, with D unclear. Trimming left V 5 bases short and J 4 bases short, with 8 bases between. Germline V gene sequence: CDR1 GTSNPN, CDR2 SVGIG (reference sequence). This CDR3 contains 11 residues.

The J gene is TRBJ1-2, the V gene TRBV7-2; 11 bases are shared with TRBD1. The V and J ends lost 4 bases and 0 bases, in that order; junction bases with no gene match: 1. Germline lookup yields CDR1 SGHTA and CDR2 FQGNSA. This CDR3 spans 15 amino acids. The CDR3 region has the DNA TGTGCCAGCAGCTGGGACAGGGGGGCTAACTATGGCTACACCTTC. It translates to CASSWDRGANYGYTF.

CDR3 nucleotides: TGTGCCAGCAGTTCGGGACAGGACACTGAAGCTTTCTTT. It translates to CASSSGQDTEAFF. The chain joins TRBV6-2 or TRBV6-3 to TRBJ1-1, with 8 positions matching TRBD1. Germline V gives CDR1 MNHEY, CDR2 SVGEGT. V was clipped by 4 bases and J by 3 bases; unmatched bases: 1. The CDR3 extends over 13 amino acids.

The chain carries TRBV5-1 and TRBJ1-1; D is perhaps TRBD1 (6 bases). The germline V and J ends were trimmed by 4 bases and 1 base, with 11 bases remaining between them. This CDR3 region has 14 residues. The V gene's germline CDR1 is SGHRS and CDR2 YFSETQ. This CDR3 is CASSLLQGNTEAFF. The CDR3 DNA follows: TGCGCCAGCAGCCTTTTACAGGGGAACACTGAAGCTTTCTTT. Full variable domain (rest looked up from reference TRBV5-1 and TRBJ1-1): KAGVTQTPRYLIKTRGQQVTLSCSPISGHRSVSWYQQTPGQGLQFLFEYFSETQRNKGNFPGRFSGRQFSNSRSEMNVSTLELGDSALYLCASSLLQGNTEAFFGQGTRLTVV.

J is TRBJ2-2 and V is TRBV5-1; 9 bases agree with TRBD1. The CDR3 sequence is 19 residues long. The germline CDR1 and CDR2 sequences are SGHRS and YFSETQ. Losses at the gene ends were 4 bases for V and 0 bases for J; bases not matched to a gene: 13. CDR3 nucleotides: TGCGCCAGCAGCGCTGGACAGGGGAGTCTAAAGTCGAACACCGGGGAGCTGTTTTTT. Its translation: CASSAGQGSLKSNTGELFF.